Below, 20 T cell receptor beta chains from the same sample are listed, as sequenced in a study of memory CD8 T cells in hepatitis C reinfection. Sequencing was performed with immunoSEQ multiplex PCR; in TCRdb, only in-frame clones are kept and a portion is missing. Here the sample spans 40,000 to 60,000 clones, roughly 91% being singletons. Stated time point: pre-reinfection, 55 to 20 weeks before reinfection detection. TCR sequencing was done directly ex vivo on sorted cells, without expansion in vitro. Sequenced sample: naive CD8+ T cells sorted from blood. These receptors all stem from a man between 18 and 35 years old with hepatitis C virus infection.

The chain couples TRBV5-1 to TRBJ2-7; maybe TRBD2 (7 bases). V was pared by 1 base and J by 7 bases, with 15 bases between. CDR1 is SGHRS, CDR2 YFSETQ, per germline. CDR3 length: 14 residues. CDR3 loop: CASSLIGGGSEQYV. Here the CDR3 DNA reads TGCGCCAGCAGCTTGATCGGGGGCGGGAGTGAGCAGTACGTC.

The chain combines TRBV14 with TRBJ2-2; no firm D call. The CDR3 contains 12 residues. Trimming took 5 bases from V and 6 from J, leaving 7 bases between them. Germline V lookup: CDR1 SGHDN, CDR2 FVKESK. The DNA of the CDR3 is TGTGCCAGCAGCGTAACGGCCGGGGAGCTGTTTTTT. It translates to CASSVTAGELFF.

The chain's CDR3 is CASTPQAYTDTQYF. In DNA, the CDR3 is TGTGCCAGCACCCCACAGGCATACACAGATACGCAGTATTTT. The chain has TRBV2 and TRBJ2-3; a weak D match, TRBD1 (5 bases). Looked up from germline, CDR1 is SNHLY and CDR2 is FYNNEI. V dropped 7 bases and J dropped 2 bases, with 13 bases sitting between them. CDR3 length: 14 residues.

This rearrangement joins TRBV4-1 to TRBJ2-3; TRBD2 matches at 14 bases. The junction had 12 bases not matched to a gene; V was cut back by 4 bases and J by 0 bases. This CDR3 has 20 residues. CDR1 is MGHRA, CDR2 YSYEKL, per germline. CDR3: CASSREGLAGDSTSTDTQYF. CDR3 nucleotides: TGCGCCAGCAGCCGGGAGGGACTAGCGGGGGATTCCACTAGCACAGATACGCAGTATTTT.

This rearrangement joins TRBV27 to TRBJ1-5; 9 bases are a match to TRBD1. V was clipped by 7 bases and J by 6 bases; unmatched bases: 19. Per the germline V gene, CDR1 is MNHEY and CDR2 is SMNVEV (reference sequence). CDR3 length: 18 amino acids. CDR3 amino acids: CASIIVSGQGFLGQPQHF. The CDR3 DNA is TGTGCCAGCATCATAGTCTCGGGACAGGGTTTTTTGGGTCAGCCCCAGCATTTT.

The chain links TRBV2 to TRBJ2-7; 8 nucleotides line up with TRBD1. There are 14 residues in the CDR3. V dropped 6 bases and J dropped 7; count of bases not matched to a gene: 11. Per germline, CDR1 SNHLY and CDR2 FYNNEI. The CDR3 loop is CASRPGQAFGEQYF. The CDR3 DNA reads as TGTGCCAGCAGACCGGGACAGGCCTTTGGGGAGCAGTACTTC.

V usage is TRBV7-9 and J usage is TRBJ2-7; D not resolved. Germline loops: CDR1 SEHNR, CDR2 FQNEAQ (reference sequence). V was shortened by 5 bases and J by 3 bases, with 14 bases between the two germline ends. The CDR3 contains 14 residues. CDR3 DNA: TGTGCCAGCAGCCCATCCACGCTAATCTACGAGCAGTACTTC. The encoded protein is CASSPSTLIYEQYF.

This clone has just a few counts. The genes are TRBV5-1 and TRBJ1-4; TRBD1 matches 7 bases. This CDR3 is built from 14 residues. Germline lookup yields CDR1 SGHRS and CDR2 YFSETQ. The junction had 4 bases not matched to a gene; V was cut back by 4 bases and J by 4 bases. The CDR3 DNA follows: TGCGCCAGCAGCCCGGGGGACAGTAATGAAAAACTGTTTTTT. Protein product: CASSPGDSNEKLFF.

This clone turned up a few times. V is TRBV6-6 and J is TRBJ1-5; 8 positions agree with TRBD1. CDR1 MNHNY and CDR2 SVGAGI come from the germline V gene (reference sequence). The CDR3 contains 15 residues. V lost 5 bases and J lost 6; bases outside the gene matches: 9. CDR3 DNA: TGTGCCAGCAGTATGGACAGGGTAAGATTTCAGCCCCAGCATTTT. This sequence encodes CASSMDRVRFQPQHF.

The chain is built from TRBV18 and TRBJ2-2; the match to TRBD2 covers 11 bases. The CDR3 consists of 17 residues. V shed 0 bases and J 1 base; nucleotides not matched to a gene: 1. Per germline, CDR1 KGHSH and CDR2 LQKENI. The CDR3 region is CASSPPGLAVNTGELFF. The CDR3, as DNA: TGTGCCAGCTCACCACCGGGACTAGCGGTGAACACCGGGGAGCTGTTTTTT.

The gene calls are TRBV13 and TRBJ1-1, with 9 positions matching TRBD1. Germline V gene sequence: CDR1 PRHDT, CDR2 FYEKMQ (reference sequence). V shed 5 bases and J 5 bases; nucleotides not matched to a gene: 9. CDR3 length: 15 amino acids. The CDR3 protein is CASSTRTGGATEAFF. The CDR3 DNA reads as TGTGCCAGCAGCACTCGTACAGGGGGCGCGACTGAAGCTTTCTTT.

This chain uses TRBV4-3 with TRBJ2-1; 8 bases fit TRBD2. The germline V gene has CDR1 LGHNA and CDR2 YSLEER. The CDR3 spans 16 residues. With V trimmed by 4 bases and J by 9 bases, 14 bases remained unmatched. CDR3 sequence: CASSPPGGLAHGEQFF. CDR3 in DNA: TGCGCCAGCAGCCCACCCGGAGGACTAGCTCACGGTGAGCAGTTCTTC.

The V and J genes are TRBV1 and TRBJ2-7; TRBD1 reflects the table's D call only, with no check against the DNA. TRBV1 is annotated as a pseudogene. CDR3 length: 16 residues. The CDR3 sequence: CTSSPGTGAAQGGQYV. The CDR3 DNA is TGCACCAGCAGCCCGGGGACAGGGGCCGCCCAGGGAGGGCAGTACGTC.

The CDR3 loop reads CAIRGPLAGAYEQYF. In DNA, the CDR3 is TGTGCCATCCGAGGACCACTAGCGGGAGCCTACGAGCAGTACTTC. The J gene is TRBJ2-5, the V gene TRBV10-3; 11 positions agree with TRBD2. The DNA end favors TRBJ2-7, so the J call may be wrong. The germline gives CDR1 ENHRY, CDR2 SYGVKD. The CDR3 consists of 15 residues.

The rearrangement links TRBV2 to TRBJ2-7, with 8 positions matching TRBD1. This CDR3 comprises 13 residues. Germline assignment: CDR1 SNHLY and CDR2 FYNNEI. V dropped 7 bases and J dropped 2; count of bases not matched to a gene: 4. The DNA of the CDR3 is TGTGCCAGCAAGGGGACAGGAGCCTACGAGCAGTACTTC. This gives the protein CASKGTGAYEQYF.

V is TRBV29-1 and J is TRBJ2-5; 8 bases are shared with TRBD2. With V trimmed by 2 bases and J by 3 bases, 8 bases remained unmatched. The CDR3 extends over 15 amino acids. Germline V gene sequence: CDR1 SQVTM, CDR2 ANQGSEA. The CDR3 region has the DNA TGCAGCGTTGAAACCCAAGGACTAGCAAAAGAGACCCAGTACTTC. Translating it yields CSVETQGLAKETQYF.

V is TRBV29-1 and J is TRBJ2-1, with TRBD2 matching 9 bases. This CDR3 contains 13 residues. The germline CDR1 and CDR2 sequences are SQVTM and ANQGSEA. Germline trimming cut 7 bases from V and 8 bases from J; bases unmatched to any gene: 9. CDR3 DNA: TGCAGCGCCATGCCGCGGGGGGGCTATGAGCAGTTCTTC. Amino acids: CSAMPRGGYEQFF.

The rearrangement links TRBV5-6 to TRBJ2-5; 7 positions agree with TRBD2. The DNA end is a closer match to TRBJ2-7, so the J assignment may be wrong. Germline lookup yields CDR1 SGHDT and CDR2 YYEEEE. The CDR3 is made up of 13 amino acids. CDR3 sequence reads: CASSLGWGGEQYF. The DNA for the CDR3 is TGTGCCAGCAGCTTGGGGTGGGGGGGCGAGCAGTACTTC.

The gene calls are TRBV13 and TRBJ2-5; 13 bases are a match to TRBD2. V was pared by 4 bases and J by 2 bases, with 4 bases of the junction left unmatched. Germline loops: CDR1 PRHDT, CDR2 FYEKMQ (reference sequence). This CDR3 has 16 amino acids. Here the CDR3 DNA reads TGTGCCAGCAGCTCACTAGCGGGGGGGCCTCAAGAGACCCAGTACTTC. It yields the protein CASSSLAGGPQETQYF.

Points on this clone: This same CDR3 is encoded by further DNA sequences in the sample. This rearrangement joins TRBV19 to TRBJ1-5, with 9 bases matching TRBD1. V shed 4 bases, J shed 4 bases, and the junction held 2 bases outside the gene matches. CDR1 and CDR2 (germline): LNHDA, SQIVND (reference sequence). The CDR3 spans 14 residues. In DNA, the CDR3 is TGTGCCAGTAGTACTGGGACAGGGAATCAGCCCCAGCATTTT. Amino acid sequence: CASSTGTGNQPQHF.